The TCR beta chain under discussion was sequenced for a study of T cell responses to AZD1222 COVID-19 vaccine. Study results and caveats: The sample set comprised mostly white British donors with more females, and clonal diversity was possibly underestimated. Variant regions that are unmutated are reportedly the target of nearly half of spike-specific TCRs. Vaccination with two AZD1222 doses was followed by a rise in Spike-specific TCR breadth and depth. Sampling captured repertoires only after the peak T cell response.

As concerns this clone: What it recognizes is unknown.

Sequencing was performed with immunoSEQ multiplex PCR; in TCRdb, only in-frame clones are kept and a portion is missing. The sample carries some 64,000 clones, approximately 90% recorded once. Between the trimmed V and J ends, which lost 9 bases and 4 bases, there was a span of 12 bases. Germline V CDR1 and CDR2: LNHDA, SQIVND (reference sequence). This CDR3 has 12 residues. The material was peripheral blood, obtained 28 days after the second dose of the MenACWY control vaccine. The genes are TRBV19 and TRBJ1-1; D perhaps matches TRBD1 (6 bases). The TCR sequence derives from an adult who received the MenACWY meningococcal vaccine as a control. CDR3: CASQGSPTEAFF. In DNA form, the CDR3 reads TGTGCCAGCCAGGGGAGCCCCACTGAAGCTTTCTTT.